A single sample gave rise to the 29 T cell receptor beta chains below, sequenced in a study of blood T cell repertoires in COVID-19. Using immunoSEQ multiplex PCR, the repertoire was profiled, and TCRdb retains in-frame clones only, with some absent. The sample carries 150,000 to 200,000 clones, about nine tenths recorded once. Specimen: peripheral blood. These receptors came from a woman in her seventies with acute or convalescent COVID-19.

This clone was detected only once. The chain couples TRBV7-2 to TRBJ1-4; 7 bases align to TRBD1. The germline CDR1 and CDR2 sequences are SGHTA and FQGNSA. V dropped 3 bases and J dropped 6; count of bases not matched to a gene: 7. The CDR3 has 15 amino acids. In DNA, the CDR3 is TGTGCCAGCAGCTTGCAGGGGGGTCCGTATGAAAAACTGTTTTTT. It codes for CASSLQGGPYEKLFF.

V is TRBV3-1 (or the pseudogene TRBV3-2) and J is TRBJ1-4, with D possibly matching TRBD1 (5 bases). V lost 4 bases, J lost 5 bases, and 11 bases lay in between. CDR3 length: 14 residues. Germline V gives CDR1 LGHDT, CDR2 YNNKEL (reference sequence). CDR3 region: CASSLSQGNEKLFF. Here the CDR3 DNA reads TGTGCCAGCAGCCTATCGCAGGGAAATGAAAAACTGTTTTTT.

The chain carries TRBV7-9 and TRBJ2-7, with TRBD1 matching 7 bases. Germline V gene sequence: CDR1 SEHNR, CDR2 FQNEAQ (reference sequence). The junction had 3 bases not matched to a gene; V was cut back by 2 bases and J by 5 bases. The CDR3 runs to 13 residues. The CDR3 loop reads CASSLTGVNEQYF. CDR3 DNA: TGTGCCAGCAGCTTAACAGGGGTGAACGAGCAGTACTTC.

This clone came up once. The chain recombines TRBV2 with TRBJ2-3; 7 bases fit TRBD1. This CDR3 is built from 16 residues. V was pared by 5 bases and J by 0 bases, with 8 bases of the junction left unmatched. Per germline, CDR1 SNHLY and CDR2 FYNNEI. The CDR3 region is CASSSTWTGSTDTQYF. The CDR3 nucleotides are TGTGCCAGCAGTTCCACCTGGACAGGAAGCACAGATACGCAGTATTTT. Based on the CDR3 plus reference TRBV2 and TRBJ2-3, the full variable domain is EPEVTQTPSHQVTQMGQEVILRCVPISNHLYFYWYRQILGQKVEFLVSFYNNEISEKSEIFDDQFSVERPDGSNFTLKIRSTKLEDSAMYFCASSSTWTGSTDTQYFGPGTRLTVL.

CDR3 DNA: TGTGCCAGCAGACGGGACAGGGTGGATGGAAACACCATATATTTT. Amino acid sequence: CASRRDRVDGNTIYF. This chain connects TRBV19 to TRBJ1-3, with 9 nucleotides matching TRBD1. V was pared by 9 bases and J by 3 bases, with 9 bases of the junction left unmatched. The germline gives CDR1 LNHDA, CDR2 SQIVND (reference sequence). The CDR3 extends over 15 amino acids.

In this sample, this clone turned up a few times. V usage is TRBV3-1 (or the pseudogene TRBV3-2) and J usage is TRBJ1-6; D remains unclear. Germline V CDR1 and CDR2: LGHDT, YNNKEL (reference sequence). This CDR3 has 16 residues. The ends were cut back, 3 bases at V and 8 bases at J, with 17 bases in the middle. The CDR3 nucleotides are TGTGCCAGCAGCCAGCTCCTGGTTGGACTGGATTCACCCCTCCACTTT. Amino acid sequence: CASSQLLVGLDSPLHF.

This sequence joins TRBV5-6 and TRBJ1-5, with TRBD1 as a possible D gene (6 bases). This CDR3 region has 15 residues. Looked up from germline, CDR1 is SGHDT and CDR2 is YYEEEE. The V and J ends lost 4 bases and 0 bases respectively, with 11 bases between them. The CDR3 DNA reads TGTGCCAGCAGCGAACAGGGAAATAGCAATCAGCCCCAGCATTTT. It yields the protein CASSEQGNSNQPQHF. Drawing the rest from reference TRBV5-6 and TRBJ1-5, the complete variable domain is DAGVTQSPTHLIKTRGQQVTLRCSPKSGHDTVSWYQQALGQGPQFIFQYYEEEERQRGNFPDRFSGHQFPNYSSELNVNALLLGDSALYLCASSEQGNSNQPQHFGDGTRLSIL.

This rearrangement joins TRBV10-3 to TRBJ2-7, with 10 bases fitting TRBD2. V shed 4 bases and J 5 bases; nucleotides not matched to a gene: 8. Looked up from germline, CDR1 is ENHRY and CDR2 is SYGVKD. The CDR3 runs 15 residues. The CDR3 reads CAISGLAGGLNEQYF. As DNA, the CDR3 is TGTGCCATCAGTGGTTTAGCGGGAGGTCTGAACGAGCAGTACTTC.

The CDR3 sequence is CASSVSRNYGYTF. CDR3 in DNA: TGTGCCAGCAGCGTTAGCCGAAACTATGGCTACACCTTC. The V gene is TRBV11-2, the J gene TRBJ1-2; the D is unclear. The CDR3 spans 13 residues. Trimming pared 5 bases from V and 2 bases from J, leaving 9 bases between. Looked up from germline, CDR1 is SGHAT and CDR2 is FQNNGV.

The chain couples TRBV7-2 to TRBJ2-3, with TRBD1 matching 8 bases. The germline V gene encodes CDR1 SGHTA and CDR2 FQGNSA. The V segment lost 5 bases and the J segment 1 base; nucleotides outside the gene matches: 14. The CDR3 is made up of 18 amino acids. This CDR3 is CASSRLSDRGRGTDTQYF. The CDR3 DNA is TGTGCCAGCAGCCGTTTAAGCGACAGGGGTCGTGGCACAGATACGCAGTATTTT.

The rearrangement joins TRBV9 to TRBJ2-1; the D gene is possibly TRBD2 (5 bases). Germline lookup yields CDR1 SGDLS and CDR2 YYNGEE. Trimming stripped 1 base from V and 4 bases from J, with 9 bases between. The CDR3 contains 14 residues. The CDR3 bases are TGTGCCAGCAGCGTAACAGCGGAGTACAATGAGCAGTTCTTC. Translated, it gives CASSVTAEYNEQFF.

The chain has TRBV9 and TRBJ1-2, with 7 bases aligning to TRBD1. V was pared by 4 bases and J by 2 bases, with 11 bases of the junction left unmatched. The V gene's germline CDR1 is SGDLS and CDR2 YYNGEE. The CDR3 extends over 16 amino acids. The CDR3 nucleotides are TGTGCCAGCAGCCCCTTGCCGGGACAGCGGAACTATGGCTACACCTTC. This sequence encodes CASSPLPGQRNYGYTF.

The chain couples TRBV7-3 to TRBJ2-1; TRBD2 matches at 10 bases. CDR3 length: 15 residues. The trim removed 2 bases at V and 12 bases at J, leaving 10 bases unmatched. Germline CDR1 reads SGHTA; CDR2 reads FQGTGA. The CDR3 is CASSLGSGRASRQFF. The CDR3 nucleotides are TGTGCCAGCAGCTTAGGGAGCGGGAGGGCCTCCCGGCAGTTCTTC.

V usage is TRBV19 and J usage is TRBJ1-5; D is ambiguous. From germline, CDR1 is LNHDA and CDR2 SQIVND (reference sequence). V lost 6 bases to trimming and J lost 5 bases, with 8 bases between them. This CDR3 has 12 residues. The chain's CDR3 is CASRGGYQPQHF. CDR3 sequence (DNA): TGTGCCAGTAGGGGAGGGTATCAGCCCCAGCATTTT.

The chain links TRBV19 to TRBJ1-2, with 11 positions matching TRBD1. The CDR3 covers 16 residues. Germline CDR1 LNHDA, CDR2 SQIVND (reference sequence). V shed 4 bases and J 4 bases; nucleotides not matched to a gene: 8. CDR3: CASSTSGTGGSYGYTF. DNA for the CDR3: TGTGCCAGTAGTACTTCCGGGACAGGGGGATCCTATGGCTACACCTTC.

The chain couples TRBV4-3 to TRBJ2-7; 10 bases are shared with TRBD1. V lost 3 bases, J lost 4 bases, and 6 bases stayed unmatched. CDR3 length equals 15 residues. In germline, CDR1 is LGHNA, CDR2 YSLEER. CDR3 bases: TGCGCCAGCAGCCATAGGACAGGGGGAGTATACGAGCAGTACTTC. It translates to CASSHRTGGVYEQYF.

A single count supports this clone. The V and J genes are TRBV7-3 and TRBJ1-5, with 9 nucleotides matching TRBD1. The CDR3 spans 17 residues. Germline CDR1 SGHTA, CDR2 FQGTGA. J was trimmed by 2 bases and V by 1 base; bases with no gene match: 6. The CDR3 DNA sequence: TGTGCCAGCAGCTTAAGGGACAGGGAGGATGGCAATCAGCCCCAGCATTTT. Residues: CASSLRDREDGNQPQHF. The complete variable domain, with remaining parts taken from reference TRBV7-3 and TRBJ1-5, reads GAGVSQTPSNKVTEKGKYVELRCDPISGHTALYWYRQSLGQGPEFLIYFQGTGAADDSGLPNDRFFAVRPEGSVSTLKIQRTERGDSAVYLCASSLRDREDGNQPQHFGDGTRLSIL.

The CDR3 reads CASRFGRWDEQFF. Written as DNA, the CDR3 is TGTGCCAGCAGGTTCGGGAGATGGGATGAGCAGTTCTTC. The chain has TRBV6-5 and TRBJ2-1, with a possible D match to TRBD2 (6 bases). Between the trimmed V and J ends, which lost 6 bases and 8 bases, there was a span of 14 bases. The CDR3 sequence is 13 residues long. Germline-derived CDR1 and CDR2 are MNHEY and SVGAGI.

The chain carries TRBV28 and TRBJ1-2, with 7 bases lining up with TRBD1. After removal of 6 bases from V and 4 bases from J, the junction contained 5 bases not matched to a gene. The germline V gene encodes CDR1 MDHEN and CDR2 SYDVKM. This CDR3 comprises 13 residues. Here the CDR3 DNA reads TGTGCCAGCAGACGCGGACAGGCCTATGGCTACACCTTC. Amino acids: CASRRGQAYGYTF.

The table lists this clone with a count of one. The chain recombines TRBV7-8 with TRBJ1-6; D gene uncertain. The length of the CDR3 is 12 residues. Looked up from germline, CDR1 is SGHVS and CDR2 is FQNEAQ. V lost 1 base and J lost 10, with 5 bases in between. CDR3 sequence (DNA): TGTGCCAGCAGCTTAGATGGCTCACCCCTCCACTTT. Translating gives CASSLDGSPLHF.

This clone was detected only a few times. The chain recombines TRBV10-3 with TRBJ1-2, with D possibly matching TRBD1 (5 bases). Germline CDR1 reads ENHRY; CDR2 reads SYGVKD. This CDR3 is built from 15 residues. The V and J ends lost 2 bases and 2 bases respectively, with 12 bases between them. CDR3 DNA sequence: TGTGCCATCAGTGAGGGAGGGGACCCAAACTATGGCTACACCTTC. Translated, it gives CAISEGGDPNYGYTF.

The chain employs TRBV7-2 and TRBJ1-1; possibly TRBD1 for D (5 bases). Germline V gives CDR1 SGHTA, CDR2 FQGNSA. The CDR3 is made up of 15 amino acids. V dropped 1 base and J dropped 1 base, with 10 bases sitting between them. The CDR3: CASSLDRRENTEAFF. In DNA, the CDR3 is TGTGCCAGCAGCTTAGACCGCAGGGAGAACACTGAAGCTTTCTTT.

This chain connects TRBV7-3 to TRBJ2-1, with D possibly being TRBD2 (5 bases). Germline V gene data show CDR1 as SGHTA and CDR2 as FQGTGA. Trimming shortened V by 1 base and J by 9 bases, and 10 bases separated the two germline ends. This CDR3 region has 13 residues. The CDR3 DNA follows: TGTGCCAGCAGCTTAAGGAGTGGGAGTGAGCAGTTCTTC. Translation gives CASSLRSGSEQFF. The complete variable domain, with remaining parts taken from reference TRBV7-3 and TRBJ2-1, reads GAGVSQTPSNKVTEKGKYVELRCDPISGHTALYWYRQSLGQGPEFLIYFQGTGAADDSGLPNDRFFAVRPEGSVSTLKIQRTERGDSAVYLCASSLRSGSEQFFGPGTRLTVL.

V and J are TRBV5-6 and TRBJ2-3; 11 positions agree with TRBD2. CDR1 SGHDT and CDR2 YYEEEE come from the germline V gene. This CDR3 spans 17 amino acids. Trimming removed 0 bases from V and 4 bases from J; junction bases left unmatched: 7. The CDR3 loop reads CASSLAWASGRSDTQYF. CDR3 DNA sequence: TGTGCCAGCAGCTTGGCTTGGGCTAGCGGGAGGTCAGATACGCAGTATTTT.

This clone was counted a single time. The chain joins TRBV30 to TRBJ1-5, with D uncertain. Trimming shortened V by 2 bases and J by 0 bases, and 5 bases separated the two germline ends. CDR3 size: 13 residues. Germline loops: CDR1 GTSNPN, CDR2 SVGIG (reference sequence). The CDR3 loop reads CAWSLNSNQPQHF. The CDR3 DNA follows: TGTGCCTGGAGTCTAAATAGCAATCAGCCCCAGCATTTT.

The chain is built from TRBV19 and TRBJ1-5; no clear D. Germline V lookup: CDR1 LNHDA, CDR2 SQIVND (reference sequence). The CDR3 covers 14 residues. V gave up 3 bases and J gave up 4 bases, with 10 bases separating them. This CDR3 is CASSMPGWNQPQHF. The CDR3 coding sequence is TGTGCCAGTAGTATGCCAGGTTGGAATCAGCCCCAGCATTTT.

The chain uses TRBV9 and TRBJ1-4; TRBD1 might be the D (5 bases). V lost 4 bases to trimming and J lost 3 bases, with 16 bases between them. This CDR3 contains 16 residues. The germline CDR1 and CDR2 sequences are SGDLS and YYNGEE. The CDR3 loop reads CASSPGGRVPNEKLFF. The CDR3 DNA follows: TGTGCCAGCAGCCCCGGGGGGAGGGTCCCTAATGAAAAACTGTTTTTT.

V and J are TRBV6-6 and TRBJ1-1; 12 nucleotides match TRBD1. V gave up 5 bases and J gave up 4 bases; unmatched junction bases: 14. CDR3 length equals 18 residues. CDR1 and CDR2 (germline): MNHNY, SVGAGI (reference sequence). CDR3 region: CASSQPSGTGGSGTEAFF. The CDR3 nucleotides are TGTGCCAGCAGTCAACCCTCCGGGACAGGGGGCTCGGGCACTGAAGCTTTCTTT.

In DNA, the CDR3 is TGTGCCAGCAGCCAGGGCCCTAGCGGGAGCGGCTACGAGCAGTACTTC. Its translation is CASSQGPSGSGYEQYF. The chain carries TRBV4-2 and TRBJ2-7; 10 positions agree with TRBD2. Germline V gene lookup returns CDR1 LGHNA and CDR2 YNFKEQ. Germline trimming cut 3 bases from V and 3 bases from J; bases unmatched to any gene: 8. The CDR3 covers 16 residues.